This T cell receptor beta chain was recovered during a study of TIL therapy for anti-PD-1-resistant metastatic lung cancer. At the level of the study: Progressing patients received lymphodepletion, expanded TIL infusion and IL-2.

Time point of the sample: pre-treatment sample, taken before nivolumab and TIL therapy. Germline lookup yields CDR1 MNHNY and CDR2 SVGAGI (reference sequence). V was pared by 4 bases and J by 7 bases, with 5 bases of the junction left unmatched. There are 13 residues in the CDR3. The libraries were made with immunoSEQ v3. The data were produced by immunoSEQ multiplex PCR, yet TCRdb's version contains in-frame clones alone and is incomplete. The sample lists tens of thousands of clones; around 80% were seen once. The source of this sequence is a man in his 70s with non-small cell lung cancer. The sample here was blood, taken at baseline. The chain employs TRBV6-6 and TRBJ1-2; 8 bases map to TRBD1. CDR3 region: CASSFGQGGGYTF. The CDR3 DNA is TGTGCCAGCAGTTTCGGACAGGGCGGTGGCTACACCTTC.